The rows below give T cell receptor beta chains drawn from one sample of a study of identifying expanded T cells in peripheral blood. This table comes from immunoSEQ multiplex PCR, and its TCRdb copy is limited to in-frame clones, with some not included. The table includes 55,000 to 80,000 clones, around 83% detected once. Input material: blood. The receptors were gathered from a person aged 18 to 75 in good health. Each CDR3 is given with its conserved first and last residue.

V gene,J gene,CDR3 protein
TRBV9,TRBJ2-1,CASSVGLAGGPREKSYNEQFF
TRBV10-3,TRBJ2-5,CAISESSGTQETQYF
TRBV5-1,TRBJ2-5,CASSLAFQETQYF
TRBV5-4,TRBJ2-1,CASSRGGTVNNEQFF
TRBV10-3,TRBJ2-7,CAISPTSARPYEQYF
TRBV6-6,TRBJ1-1,CASTTGGPNTEAFF
TRBV4-1,TRBJ2-1,CASSQDLGRLAGSYNEQFF
TRBV5-4,TRBJ1-1,CASSRPMGQTNTEAFF
TRBV18,TRBJ1-5,CASSPTGGNQPQHF
TRBV11-2,TRBJ1-1,CASSLGRLNTEAFF
TRBV5-5,TRBJ1-6,CASSLAGSYNSPLHF
TRBV6-5,TRBJ2-1,CASRLAVNNEQFF